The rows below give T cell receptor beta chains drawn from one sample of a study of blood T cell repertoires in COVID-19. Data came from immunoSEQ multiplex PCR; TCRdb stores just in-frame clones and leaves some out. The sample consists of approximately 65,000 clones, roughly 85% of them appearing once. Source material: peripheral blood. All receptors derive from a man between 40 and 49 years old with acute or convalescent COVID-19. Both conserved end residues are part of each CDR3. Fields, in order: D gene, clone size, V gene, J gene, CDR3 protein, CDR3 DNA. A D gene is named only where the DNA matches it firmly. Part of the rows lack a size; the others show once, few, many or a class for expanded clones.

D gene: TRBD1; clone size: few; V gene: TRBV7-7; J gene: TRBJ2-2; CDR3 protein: CASSLDRGDTGELFF; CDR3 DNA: TGTGCCAGCAGCTTGGACAGGGGAGACACCGGGGAGCTGTTTTTT
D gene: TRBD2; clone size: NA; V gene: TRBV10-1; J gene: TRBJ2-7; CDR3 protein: CASSEGLAQVEQYF; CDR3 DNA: TGCGCCAGCAGTGAGGGACTAGCTCAGGTCGAGCAGTACTTC
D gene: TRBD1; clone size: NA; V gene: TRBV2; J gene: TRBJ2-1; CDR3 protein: CASSVDRGSNEQFF; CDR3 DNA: TGTGCCAGCAGTGTTGACAGGGGGTCCAATGAGCAGTTCTTC
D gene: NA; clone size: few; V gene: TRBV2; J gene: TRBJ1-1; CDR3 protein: CASSEALAGRGPNTEAFF; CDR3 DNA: TGTGCCAGCAGTGAAGCGCTGGCAGGTAGGGGTCCTAACACTGAAGCTTTCTTT
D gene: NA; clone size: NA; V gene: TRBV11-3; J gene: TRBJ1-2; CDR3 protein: CASSLAGRGYGYTF; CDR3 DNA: TGTGCCAGCAGCTTAGCTGGCAGGGGCTATGGCTACACCTTC
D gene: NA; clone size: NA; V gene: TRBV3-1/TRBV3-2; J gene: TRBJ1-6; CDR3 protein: CASSPRGQRSPLHF; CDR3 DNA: TGTGCCAGCAGCCCCCGCGGACAACGGTCACCCCTCCACTTT
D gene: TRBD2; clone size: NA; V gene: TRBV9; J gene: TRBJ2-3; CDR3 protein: CASSVASGPSTDTQYF; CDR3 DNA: TGTGCCAGCAGCGTCGCTAGCGGGCCTAGCACAGATACGCAGTATTTT
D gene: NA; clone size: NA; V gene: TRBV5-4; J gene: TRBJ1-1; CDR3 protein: CASSLGQASTEAFF; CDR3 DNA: TGTGCCAGCAGCTTGGGGCAGGCTTCCACTGAAGCTTTCTTT
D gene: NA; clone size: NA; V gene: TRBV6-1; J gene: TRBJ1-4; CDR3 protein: CASSEAGGGQKLFF; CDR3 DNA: TGTGCCAGCAGTGAAGCAGGCGGGGGGCAAAAACTGTTTTTT
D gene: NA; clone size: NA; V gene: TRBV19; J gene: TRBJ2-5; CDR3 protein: CASKTRGGRETQYF; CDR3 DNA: TGTGCCAGTAAGACGAGGGGGGGCCGGGAGACCCAGTACTTC
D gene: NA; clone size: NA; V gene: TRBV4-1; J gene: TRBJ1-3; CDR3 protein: CASSPVLFGNTIYF; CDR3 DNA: TGCGCCAGCAGCCCTGTACTGTTTGGAAACACCATATATTTT
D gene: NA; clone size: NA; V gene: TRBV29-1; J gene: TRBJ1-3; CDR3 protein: CSVVGAGNTIYF; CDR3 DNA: TGCAGCGTTGTAGGGGCTGGAAACACCATATATTTT
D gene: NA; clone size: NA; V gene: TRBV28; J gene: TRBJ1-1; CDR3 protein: CASSFPRRGTEAFF; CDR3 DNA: TGTGCCAGCAGTTTTCCCCGCAGGGGAACTGAAGCTTTCTTT
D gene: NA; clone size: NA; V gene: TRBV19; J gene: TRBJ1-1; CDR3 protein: CASRGFTEAFF; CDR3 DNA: TGTGCCAGTCGGGGGTTCACTGAAGCTTTCTTT
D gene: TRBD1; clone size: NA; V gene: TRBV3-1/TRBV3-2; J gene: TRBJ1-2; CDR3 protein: CASSQTGDGYTF; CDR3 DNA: TGTGCCAGCAGCCAGACAGGGGATGGCTACACCTTC
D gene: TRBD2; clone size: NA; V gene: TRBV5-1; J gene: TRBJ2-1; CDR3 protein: CASRVTSGGLNEQFF; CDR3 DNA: TGCGCCAGCAGGGTCACTAGCGGGGGGTTAAATGAGCAGTTCTTC
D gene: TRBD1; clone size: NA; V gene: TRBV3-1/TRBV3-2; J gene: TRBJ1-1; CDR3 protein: CASSKQGGTEAFF; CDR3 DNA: TGTGCCAGCAGCAAACAGGGGGGCACTGAAGCTTTCTTT
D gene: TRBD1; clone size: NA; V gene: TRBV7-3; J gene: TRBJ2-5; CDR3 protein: CASSTGQGETQYF; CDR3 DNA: TGTGCCAGCAGCACCGGACAGGGGGAGACCCAGTACTTC
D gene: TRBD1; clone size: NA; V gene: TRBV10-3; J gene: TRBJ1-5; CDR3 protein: CAISEDLDRANINQPQHF; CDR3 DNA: TGTGCCATCAGTGAGGATTTGGACAGGGCTAATATCAATCAGCCCCAGCATTTT
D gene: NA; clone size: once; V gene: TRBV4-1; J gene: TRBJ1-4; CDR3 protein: CASSQDGAGAYEKLFF; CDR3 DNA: TGCGCCAGCAGCCAAGATGGGGCAGGGGCCTATGAAAAACTGTTTTTT
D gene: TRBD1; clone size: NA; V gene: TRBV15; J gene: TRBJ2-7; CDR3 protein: CATSRQGARGEQYF; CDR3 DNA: TGTGCCACCAGCAGGCAGGGGGCCCGAGGGGAGCAGTACTTC
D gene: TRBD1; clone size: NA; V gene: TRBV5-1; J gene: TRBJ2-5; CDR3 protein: CASSFAQGFTKTQYF; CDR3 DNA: TGCGCCAGCAGCTTCGCACAGGGGTTTACCAAGACCCAGTACTTC
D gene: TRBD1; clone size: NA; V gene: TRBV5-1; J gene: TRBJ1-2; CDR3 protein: CASSSGFSYRGSGYTF; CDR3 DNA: TGCGCCAGCAGCTCTGGCTTTTCGTACAGGGGCAGCGGCTACACCTTC
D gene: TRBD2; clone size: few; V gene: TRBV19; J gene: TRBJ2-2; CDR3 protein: CASLKRGGPGELFF; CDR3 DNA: TGTGCCAGTCTTAAGCGGGGGGGCCCCGGGGAGCTGTTTTTT
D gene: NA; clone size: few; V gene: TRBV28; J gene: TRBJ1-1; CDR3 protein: CASLDIAEAFF; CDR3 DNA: TGTGCCAGCCTCGACATCGCTGAAGCTTTCTTT
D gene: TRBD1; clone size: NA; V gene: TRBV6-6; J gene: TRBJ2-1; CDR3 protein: CASSKGTGRNEQFF; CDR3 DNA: TGTGCCAGCAGTAAAGGGACAGGGCGGAATGAGCAGTTCTTC
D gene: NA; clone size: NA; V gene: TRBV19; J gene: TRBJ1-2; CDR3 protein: CASRGANYGYTF; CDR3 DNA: TGTGCCAGTAGGGGAGCGAACTATGGCTACACCTTC
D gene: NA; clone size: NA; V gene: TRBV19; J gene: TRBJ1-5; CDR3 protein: CASHPGTSDQPQHF; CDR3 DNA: TGTGCCAGTCACCCAGGTACGTCTGATCAGCCCCAGCATTTT
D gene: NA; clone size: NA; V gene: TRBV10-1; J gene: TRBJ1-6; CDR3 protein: CASSGGQNSPLHF; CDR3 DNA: TGCGCCAGCAGTGGTGGACAGAATTCACCCCTCCACTTT
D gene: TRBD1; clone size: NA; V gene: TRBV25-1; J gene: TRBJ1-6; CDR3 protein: CASSERTGGYSPLHF; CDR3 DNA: TGTGCCAGCAGTGAAAGAACAGGGGGCTATTCACCCCTCCACTTT
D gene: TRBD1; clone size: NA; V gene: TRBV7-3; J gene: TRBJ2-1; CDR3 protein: CASSHGQGSYNEQFF; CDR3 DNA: TGTGCCAGCAGCCACGGACAGGGTTCCTACAATGAGCAGTTCTTC
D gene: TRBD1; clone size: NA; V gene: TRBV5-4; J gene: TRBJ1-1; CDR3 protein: CASSLAGQGGSEAFF; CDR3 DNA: TGTGCCAGCAGCTTGGCCGGACAGGGGGGATCAGAAGCTTTCTTT
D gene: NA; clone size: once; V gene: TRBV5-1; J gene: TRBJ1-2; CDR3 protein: CASSLETGGNYGYTF; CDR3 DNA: TGCGCCAGCAGCTTGGAGACAGGAGGTAACTATGGCTACACCTTC
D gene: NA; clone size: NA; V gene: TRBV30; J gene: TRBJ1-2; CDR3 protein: CAWSVAGFDNYGYTF; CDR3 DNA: TGTGCCTGGAGTGTAGCAGGGTTCGATAACTATGGCTACACCTTC
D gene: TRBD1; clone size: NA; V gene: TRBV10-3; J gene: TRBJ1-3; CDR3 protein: CAISRPDRDGNTIYF; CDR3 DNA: TGTGCCATCAGTAGACCCGACAGGGATGGAAACACCATATATTTT
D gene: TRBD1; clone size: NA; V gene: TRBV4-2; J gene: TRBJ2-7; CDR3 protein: CASSQGATGPYEQYF; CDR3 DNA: TGTGCCAGCAGCCAAGGCGCGACAGGGCCCTACGAGCAGTACTTC
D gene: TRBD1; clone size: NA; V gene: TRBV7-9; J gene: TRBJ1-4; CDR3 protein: CASSLAGTGGEKLFF; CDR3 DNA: TGTGCCAGCAGCTTAGCAGGGACAGGGGGCGAAAAACTGTTTTTT
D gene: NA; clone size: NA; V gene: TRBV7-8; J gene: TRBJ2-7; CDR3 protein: CASSPGQTYEQYF; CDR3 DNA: TGTGCCAGCAGCCCCGGACAGACTTACGAGCAGTACTTC
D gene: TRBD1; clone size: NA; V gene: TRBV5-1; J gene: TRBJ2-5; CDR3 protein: CASSLAERGQGSWETQYF; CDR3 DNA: TGCGCCAGCAGCTTGGCCGAGAGGGGACAGGGAAGTTGGGAGACCCAGTACTTC
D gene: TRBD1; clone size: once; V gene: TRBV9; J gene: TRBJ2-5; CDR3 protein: CASSQTGVVETQYF; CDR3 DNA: TGTGCCAGCAGCCAGACAGGGGTTGTGGAGACCCAGTACTTC
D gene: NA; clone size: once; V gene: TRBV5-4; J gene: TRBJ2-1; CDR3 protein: CASSSGGTYNEQFF; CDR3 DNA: TGTGCCAGCAGCTCTGGGGGGACCTACAATGAGCAGTTCTTC
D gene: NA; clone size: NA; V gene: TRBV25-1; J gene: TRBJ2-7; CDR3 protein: CASSVGQFYEQYF; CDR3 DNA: TGTGCCAGCAGTGTTGGCCAGTTCTACGAGCAGTACTTC
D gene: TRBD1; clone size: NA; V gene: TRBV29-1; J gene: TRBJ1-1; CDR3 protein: CSATTGLNTEAFF; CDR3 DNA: TGCAGCGCTACGACAGGGTTGAACACTGAAGCTTTCTTT
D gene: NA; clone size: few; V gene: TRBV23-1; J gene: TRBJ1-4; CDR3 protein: CARPPGIKLFF; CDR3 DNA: TGCGCCAGGCCCCCAGGTATAAAACTGTTTTTT
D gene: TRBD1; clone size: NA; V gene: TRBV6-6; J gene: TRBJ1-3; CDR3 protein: CASQFGQGNTIYF; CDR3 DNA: TGTGCCAGCCAGTTTGGACAGGGGAACACCATATATTTT
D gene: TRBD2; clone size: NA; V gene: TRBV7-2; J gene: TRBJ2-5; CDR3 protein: CASSLDRAGRGTQYF; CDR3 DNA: TGTGCCAGCAGCTTAGATCGGGCGGGGAGGGGGACCCAGTACTTC
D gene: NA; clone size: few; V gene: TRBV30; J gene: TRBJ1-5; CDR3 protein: CAWSGQSNQPQHF; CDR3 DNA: TGTGCCTGGAGTGGTCAGTCCAATCAGCCCCAGCATTTT
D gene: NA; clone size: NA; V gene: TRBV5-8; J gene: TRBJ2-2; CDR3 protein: CASSPPGLGTGELFF; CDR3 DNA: TGTGCCAGCAGCCCTCCGGGACTGGGGACCGGGGAGCTGTTTTTT
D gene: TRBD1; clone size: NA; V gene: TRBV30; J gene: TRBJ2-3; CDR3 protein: CAWSEGQGFTDTQYF; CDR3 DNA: TGTGCCTGGAGTGAAGGACAGGGCTTCACAGATACGCAGTATTTT
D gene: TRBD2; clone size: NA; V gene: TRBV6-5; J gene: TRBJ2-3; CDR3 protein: CASTLPSGGADTQYF; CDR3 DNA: TGTGCCAGCACTCTTCCTAGCGGGGGGGCCGATACGCAGTATTTT
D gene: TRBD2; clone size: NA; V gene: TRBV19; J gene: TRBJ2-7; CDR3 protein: CASSPGGDDYEQYF; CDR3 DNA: TGTGCCAGTAGTCCCGGGGGGGACGACTACGAGCAGTACTTC
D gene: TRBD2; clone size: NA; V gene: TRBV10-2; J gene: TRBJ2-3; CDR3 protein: CASSSPALAASTDTQYF; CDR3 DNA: TGCGCCAGCTCCTCTCCGGCACTAGCGGCTAGCACAGATACGCAGTATTTT